Given below is one T cell receptor beta chain in context. These data come from a study of blood T cell repertoires in COVID-19. The overall study: Nucleic acid was either cDNA or gDNA, and it came from T cells, B-cell-depleted T cells, or PBMCs.

The repertoire was sequenced with immunoSEQ multiplex PCR; TCRdb's copy has only in-frame clones and lacks some. The sample holds tens of thousands of clones; over 70% are singletons and the top ten take under 6.5%. Trimming removed 10 bases at V and 3 bases at J, with 22 bases between. The CDR3 totals 15 residues. CDR1 is MNHEY, CDR2 SMNVEV, per germline (reference sequence). Sequences were obtained from peripheral blood. This chain links TRBV27 with TRBJ2-7, with TRBD2 as a possible D gene (6 bases). The TCR was taken from a man between 50 and 59 years old with active COVID-19. CDR3 sequence reads: CAIVEDRDLNYEQYF. The DNA of the CDR3 is TGTGCCATCGTCGAGGACCGGGACTTAAACTACGAGCAGTACTTC.